The 21 T cell receptor beta chains below come from one sample, sequenced in a study of STAT3 mutations in large granular lymphocyte leukemia (dated by TCRdb to 2018 to 2020). The antigens for these receptors are not known. What the work shows at the level of the full study, not this receptor alone: At least one immunodominant TCRbeta clonotype was present in every T-LGLL patient, and multiple immunodominant subclonotypes appeared in about half of the T-LGLL patients.

The library relied on the immunoSEQ multiplex PCR assay. TCRdb's version of the immuneACCESS table is confined to in-frame rearrangements and falls short of the full clone set. An unresolved V gene accounts for under half of the shortfall where checked; the remainder is of unknown origin. For this sample the table gives fewer than 9,500 clones, of which around 70% were detected only once. The ten biggest clones cover roughly 27% of the sample. Sequencing input: peripheral blood mononuclear cells. The receptors derive from a woman between 35 and 50 years old with T-cell large granular lymphocyte leukemia. Some clones in this sample may be carry-over from other donors' samples. The age is the age at diagnosis.

The J gene is TRBJ2-7, the V gene TRBV25-1; D unclear. Looked up from germline, CDR1 is MGHDK and CDR2 is SYGVNS. V was pared by 3 bases and J by 0 bases, with 0 bases between. This CDR3 comprises 11 residues. CDR3 amino acids: CASSDSYEQYF. Here the CDR3 DNA reads TGTGCCAGCAGTGACTCCTACGAGCAGTACTTC.

V is TRBV29-1 and J is TRBJ1-1; no definite D call. Trimming cost V 3 bases and J 3 bases, with 11 bases left between them. The V gene's germline CDR1 is SQVTM and CDR2 ANQGSEA. The CDR3 spans 13 residues. DNA for the CDR3: TGCAGCGTTGATGCTGACGGCTACACTGAAGCTTTCTTT. Its translation: CSVDADGYTEAFF.

This clone occurred once. The CDR3 is CASSPLAGSYEQYF. DNA of the CDR3: TGTGCCAGCTCCCCCCTAGCGGGTAGCTACGAGCAGTACTTC. The chain uses TRBV18 and TRBJ2-7; TRBD2 agrees at 8 bases. The CDR3 consists of 14 residues. V lost 6 bases and J lost 3; bases outside the gene matches: 7. The germline V gene has CDR1 KGHSH and CDR2 LQKENI.

The chain combines TRBV4-2 with TRBJ2-5; 8 positions match TRBD2. The CDR3 spans 15 residues. Germline V lookup: CDR1 LGHNA, CDR2 YNFKEQ. The ends lost 0 bases at V and 5 bases at J; junction bases unmatched: 5. CDR3 nucleotide sequence: TGTGCCAGCAGCCAAGATCGGACTAGCTTCGAGACCCAGTACTTC. It yields the protein CASSQDRTSFETQYF.

This clone showed up just a few times. This chain uses TRBV18 with TRBJ2-7; 7 positions agree with TRBD1. The CDR3 has 14 residues. J lost 6 bases, V lost 3 bases, and 8 bases had no gene match. Germline assignment: CDR1 KGHSH and CDR2 LQKENI. CDR3 sequence reads: CASSPGQQQVEQYF. CDR3 DNA sequence: TGTGCCAGCTCACCGGGACAGCAACAAGTCGAGCAGTACTTC.

The gene calls are TRBV18 and TRBJ2-5; possibly TRBD1 for D (5 bases). Germline V CDR1 and CDR2: KGHSH, LQKENI. The CDR3 sequence is 15 residues long. The germline V and J ends were trimmed by 6 bases and 5 bases, with 19 bases remaining between them. The CDR3 DNA sequence: TGTGCCAGCTCCCCCCGGGCAGGGCTGGGGGAGACCCAGTACTTC. This translates into CASSPRAGLGETQYF.

The chain employs TRBV18 and TRBJ2-7; 9 bases line up with TRBD2. There are 16 residues in the CDR3. CDR1 is KGHSH, CDR2 LQKENI, per germline. V dropped 3 bases and J dropped 0; count of bases not matched to a gene: 6. The CDR3 reads CASSPPTGLASYEQYF. DNA of the CDR3: TGTGCCAGCTCACCCCCCACGGGACTAGCCTCCTACGAGCAGTACTTC.

The V call is TRBV4-1, the J call TRBJ1-5; 9 bases agree with TRBD1. The germline CDR1 and CDR2 sequences are MGHRA and YSYEKL. This CDR3 contains 16 residues. V trimming: 1 base; J trimming: 5 bases; junction bases outside the gene matches: 6. The CDR3: CASSQGRTGAHQPQHF. CDR3 nucleotide sequence: TGCGCCAGCAGCCAAGGAAGGACAGGGGCGCATCAGCCCCAGCATTTT.

V is TRBV5-4 and J is TRBJ2-3, with D unclear. The CDR3 has 14 amino acids. V was trimmed by 4 bases and J by 2 bases, leaving 11 bases between them. The germline CDR1 and CDR2 sequences are SGHNT and YYREEE (reference sequence). The CDR3 loop is CASSDGQNTDTQYF. The CDR3 DNA is TGTGCCAGCAGCGACGGCCAAAACACAGATACGCAGTATTTT.

This chain connects TRBV5-4 to TRBJ1-1; D remains unclear. The V end lost 1 base, the J end lost 2 bases, and 6 bases lay between the germline ends. There are 13 residues in the CDR3. The germline CDR1 and CDR2 sequences are SGHNT and YYREEE (reference sequence). The CDR3 spells CASSLIGNTEAFF. Written as DNA, the CDR3 is TGTGCCAGCAGCTTGATAGGAAACACTGAAGCTTTCTTT.

The chain is built from TRBV18 and TRBJ2-7; D call uncertain. V lost 1 base and J 2 bases, leaving 12 bases between the germline ends. This CDR3 is 15 amino acids long. Germline CDR1 is KGHSH and CDR2 is LQKENI. The CDR3 nucleotides read TGTGCCAGCTCACCACGGCCGGAATCTACCTACGAGCAGTACTTC. This gives the protein CASSPRPESTYEQYF.

This clone has just a few counts. The gene calls are TRBV4-1 and TRBJ2-7, with D possibly matching TRBD1 (6 bases). Between the trimmed V and J ends, which lost 4 bases and 6 bases, there was a span of 25 bases. Germline loops: CDR1 MGHRA, CDR2 YSYEKL. The CDR3 has 17 residues. The CDR3 here is CASSLSTLQGILSEQYF. The DNA of the CDR3 is TGCGCCAGCAGCCTATCTACCCTTCAGGGGATCCTGTCCGAGCAGTACTTC.

The V and J genes are TRBV14 and TRBJ2-1; 9 nucleotides agree with TRBD1. CDR1 SGHDN and CDR2 FVKESK come from the germline V gene. The J segment lost 4 bases and the V segment lost 6 bases, leaving 7 bases of the junction unmatched. The CDR3 is made up of 15 amino acids. The CDR3 sequence is CASREGQGPYNEQFF. Here the CDR3 DNA reads TGTGCCAGCAGGGAGGGACAGGGTCCTTACAATGAGCAGTTCTTC.

To note about this clone: The sample contains more than one DNA sequence encoding this CDR3. This chain joins TRBV5-1 and TRBJ2-5, with TRBD1 matching over 8 bases. CDR1 is SGHRS, CDR2 YFSETQ, per germline. Trimming took 0 bases from V and 2 from J; bases not matched to a gene: 3. The length of the CDR3 is 15 residues. The CDR3 loop is CASSLATGGQETQYF. The CDR3 DNA is TGCGCCAGCAGCTTGGCCACAGGGGGACAAGAGACCCAGTACTTC. Drawing the rest from reference TRBV5-1 and TRBJ2-5, the complete variable domain is KAGVTQTPRYLIKTRGQQVTLSCSPISGHRSVSWYQQTPGQGLQFLFEYFSETQRNKGNFPGRFSGRQFSNSRSEMNVSTLELGDSALYLCASSLATGGQETQYFGPGTRLLVL.

The chain employs TRBV18 and TRBJ2-7, with 12 bases aligning to TRBD2. With 0 bases clipped from V and 3 bases from J, the junction kept 15 bases outside the gene matches. The CDR3 contains 20 residues. The germline V gene has CDR1 KGHSH and CDR2 LQKENI. CDR3 region: CASSPPLYSSGGALIYEQYF. As DNA, the CDR3 is TGTGCCAGCTCACCACCCCTCTATTCTAGCGGGGGGGCCCTGATCTACGAGCAGTACTTC.

The chain combines TRBV7-9 with TRBJ1-1; D is uncertain. This CDR3 has 15 residues. Looked up from germline, CDR1 is SEHNR and CDR2 is FQNEAQ (reference sequence). Trimming shortened V by 0 bases and J by 4 bases, and 12 bases separated the two germline ends. The CDR3 region is CASSLAGVQSTEAFF. The CDR3 DNA reads as TGTGCCAGCAGCTTAGCGGGCGTTCAGTCCACTGAAGCTTTCTTT.

This rearrangement joins TRBV9 to TRBJ2-6; D perhaps matches TRBD2 (5 bases). Germline V gene data show CDR1 as SGDLS and CDR2 as YYNGEE. Trimming took 0 bases from V and 6 from J, leaving 16 bases between them. The CDR3 covers 17 residues. CDR3 nucleotides: TGTGCCAGCAGCGTAGAGGAGGAGTCCTCTCTGGCCAACGTCCTGACTTTC. It is translated as CASSVEEESSLANVLTF.

The chain combines TRBV25-1 with TRBJ2-7; TRBD2 agrees at 8 bases. The V segment lost 5 bases and the J segment 0 bases; nucleotides outside the gene matches: 3. In germline, CDR1 is MGHDK, CDR2 SYGVNS. This CDR3 spans 14 amino acids. CDR3 amino acids: CASSRRGDSYEQYF. DNA for the CDR3: TGTGCCAGCAGTCGGCGGGGGGACTCCTACGAGCAGTACTTC.

The chain carries TRBV30 and TRBJ1-2; 7 nucleotides align to TRBD1. This CDR3 is 14 amino acids long. J gave up 1 base and V 2 bases, and 4 bases lay outside the gene matches. The V gene's germline CDR1 is GTSNPN and CDR2 SVGIG (reference sequence). CDR3 sequence reads: CAWSLGQINYGYTF. CDR3 bases: TGTGCCTGGAGTCTGGGACAGATTAACTATGGCTACACCTTC.

The chain employs TRBV9 and TRBJ1-5; D not certain. Trimming cost V 5 bases and J 6 bases, with 15 bases left between them. The CDR3 covers 14 residues. Per germline, CDR1 SGDLS and CDR2 YYNGEE. The CDR3 region is CASSLEGWFQPQHF. CDR3 DNA: TGTGCCAGCAGTCTAGAAGGGTGGTTTCAGCCCCAGCATTTT.

The chain joins TRBV7-9 to TRBJ2-1; TRBD2 aligns across 8 bases. Germline trimming cut 7 bases from V and 6 bases from J; bases unmatched to any gene: 8. Germline CDR1 and CDR2: SEHNR and FQNEAQ (reference sequence). There are 14 residues in the CDR3. In DNA form, the CDR3 reads TGTGCCAGCACCGCAGCGGGAGCGGGCAATGAGCAGTTCTTC. The encoded protein is CASTAAGAGNEQFF.